Listed here are 29 T cell receptor beta chains from one sample, sequenced in a study of regulatory T cells in long-lasting Graves disease. According to the study, TCR beta libraries were built with iRepertoire HTBI primers and CDR3-region Arm-PCR. One entry per CDR3 protein results from TCRdb running MiXCR on the multiplex PCR reads. Of roughly 560,000 distinct CDR3 sequences listed, around 15% are singletons. Time point noted: newly diagnosed GD, antithyroid drugs for less than 3 months. Preparation of the TCR library used RNA extracted from PBMCs. The same specimen was also included in a second study, on T cells in Graves' hyperthyroidism and ophthalmopathy.

This sample comprised peripheral blood mononuclear cells (PBMCs), obtained at new diagnosis, from a patient treated with antithyroid drugs. Every receptor here comes from a middle-aged woman with Graves disease.

In this sample, this clonotype turned up a few times. This chain links TRBV7-9 with TRBJ2-1; unclear D gene. Germline assignment: CDR1 SEHNR and CDR2 FQNEAQ (reference sequence). V gave up 1 base and J gave up 8 bases, with 6 bases separating them. The CDR3 is 12 residues long. The CDR3 DNA follows: TGTGCCAGCAGCTTAGTGGACCATGAGCAGTTCTTC. Translating it yields CASSLVDHEQFF.

This clonotype has at least ten counts. The chain carries TRBV2 and TRBJ2-3; TRBD2 matches 7 bases. Germline trimming cut 11 bases from V and 4 bases from J; bases unmatched to any gene: 9. This CDR3 is built from 13 residues. Germline assignment: CDR1 SNHLY and CDR2 FYNNEI. As DNA, the CDR3 is TGTGCCGGGCTGGGGGGGTTTGCAGATACGCAGTATTTT. Translated, it gives CAGLGGFADTQYF.

This clonotype was observed many times. J is TRBJ2-7 and V is TRBV11-2; D tentatively fits TRBD1 or TRBD2 (5 bases each). V shed 2 bases and J shed 5 bases, with 10 bases lying between them. CDR1 and CDR2 (germline): SGHAT, FQNNGV. The CDR3 has 13 residues. The CDR3: CASSLSKGHEQYF. In nucleotides, the CDR3 is TGTGCCAGCAGCTTATCTAAGGGACACGAGCAGTACTTC.

This chain joins TRBV11-2 and TRBJ2-7; D is perhaps TRBD1 (6 bases). CDR1 is SGHAT, CDR2 FQNNGV, per germline. The CDR3 extends over 14 amino acids. Deletions cut 5 bases from V and 0 bases from J, with 11 bases between. The CDR3 is CASSAGVSSYEQYF. CDR3 sequence (DNA): TGTGCCAGCAGCGCAGGGGTTTCCTCCTACGAGCAGTACTTC.

Ten or more counts support this clonotype. The V gene is TRBV7-9, the J gene TRBJ2-5, with 16 bases aligning to TRBD2. V lost 2 bases, J lost 8 bases, and 8 bases stayed unmatched. The CDR3 contains 17 residues. Germline V lookup: CDR1 SEHNR, CDR2 FQNEAQ (reference sequence). This CDR3 reads CASSLTGTSGGGATQYF. The CDR3 DNA reads TGTGCCAGCAGCTTAACTGGGACTAGCGGGGGGGGTGCAACCCAGTACTTC.

The V gene is TRBV5-1, the J gene TRBJ1-6, with D tentatively TRBD1 (6 bases). This CDR3 is 14 amino acids long. The germline V gene has CDR1 SGHRS and CDR2 YFSETQ. Trimming took off 0 bases at V and 8 bases at J, with 9 bases between the two ends. The CDR3 reads CASSLGQVHSPLHF. Written as DNA, the CDR3 is TGCGCCAGCAGCTTGGGACAGGTTCATTCACCCCTCCACTTT. The full variable domain, with the rest looked up from reference TRBV5-1 and TRBJ1-6, is KAGVTQTPRYLIKTRGQQVTLSCSPISGHRSVSWYQQTPGQGLQFLFEYFSETQRNKGNFPGRFSGRQFSNSRSEMNVSTLELGDSALYLCASSLGQVHSPLHFGNGTRLTVT.

The sample holds a few counts of this clonotype. The genes are TRBV5-1 and TRBJ2-2; TRBD1 is a possible D gene (5 bases). Germline assignment: CDR1 SGHRS and CDR2 YFSETQ. Trimming pared 7 bases from V and 2 bases from J, leaving 12 bases between. The CDR3 covers 14 residues. CDR3 protein: CASGGGANTGELFF. The CDR3 DNA is TGCGCCAGCGGTGGTGGGGCAAACACCGGGGAGCTGTTTTTT.

This clonotype was seen ten or more times. The V gene is TRBV7-9, the J gene TRBJ1-1; TRBD1 might be the D (5 bases). The germline V and J ends were trimmed by 3 bases and 2 bases, with 13 bases remaining between them. CDR3 length: 15 residues. CDR1 and CDR2 from the germline V gene are SEHNR and FQNEAQ (reference sequence). DNA for the CDR3: TGTGCCAGCAGCTTTCCTACAGGAGATAACACTGAAGCTTTCTTT. It is translated as CASSFPTGDNTEAFF.

This clonotype showed up many times. The CDR3: CASSPTQGTLGAEAFF. The DNA for the CDR3 is TGTGCCAGCTCACCAACACAGGGAACCCTTGGTGCTGAAGCTTTCTTT. This chain joins TRBV18 and TRBJ1-1; D might be TRBD1 (6 bases). V shed 2 bases and J shed 6 bases, with 19 bases lying between them. Germline CDR1 and CDR2: KGHSH and LQKENI. CDR3 size: 16 residues.

The chain recombines TRBV20-1 with TRBJ2-1; 14 bases line up with TRBD2. Germline CDR1 reads DFQATT; CDR2 reads SNEGSKA (reference sequence). The CDR3 consists of 13 residues. V dropped 7 bases and J dropped 9; count of bases not matched to a gene: 5. The DNA for the CDR3 is TGCAGTGGACTAGCGGGGGGGCAGGGTGAGCAGTTCTTC. Protein: CSGLAGGQGEQFF.

The chain joins TRBV5-1 to TRBJ2-2, with D unresolved. Looked up from germline, CDR1 is SGHRS and CDR2 is YFSETQ. With 0 bases removed from V and 4 bases from J, the gap between germline ends came to 10 bases. CDR3 length equals 15 residues. CDR3 loop: CASSLVVGSTGELFF. The CDR3 DNA reads TGCGCCAGCAGCTTGGTGGTGGGATCCACCGGGGAGCTGTTTTTT.

The CDR3 DNA reads TGTGCCAGCAGCTGGGGTGGGCCGGGCAGGGTCCCTGAGCAGTTCTTC. As protein: CASSWGGPGRVPEQFF. This chain uses TRBV3-1 with TRBJ2-1; tentatively, D is TRBD1 (5 bases). V gave up 5 bases and J gave up 9 bases, with 23 bases separating them. Germline-derived CDR1 and CDR2 are LGHDT and YNNKEL (reference sequence). The CDR3 runs to 16 residues.

Only a few counts were recorded for this clonotype. The V and J genes are TRBV25-1 and TRBJ1-4, with 9 bases lining up with TRBD1. Germline lookup yields CDR1 MGHDK and CDR2 SYGVNS. V lost 6 bases to trimming and J lost 7 bases; unmatched junction nucleotides: 15. This CDR3 spans 17 amino acids. DNA of the CDR3: TGTGCCAGCAGCTCCCTAGGGACCGGGACAGGGCTTGAAAAACTGTTTTTT. Translating gives CASSSLGTGTGLEKLFF. Based on the CDR3 plus reference TRBV25-1 and TRBJ1-4, the full variable domain is EADIYQTPRYLVIGTGKKITLECSQTMGHDKMYWYQQDPGMELHLIHYSYGVNSTEKGDLSSESTVSRIRTEHFPLTLESARPSHTSQYLCASSSLGTGTGLEKLFFGSGTQLSVL.

A note on this clonotype: This may arise from a read error, as a much more abundant clone is one base away. The rearrangement joins TRBV6-5 to TRBJ2-1; no definite D call. V lost 1 base and J 0 bases, leaving 16 bases between the germline ends. The CDR3 length is 18 residues. The V gene's germline CDR1 is MNHEY and CDR2 SVGAGI. CDR3 sequence: CASSYLVNRLSSYNEQFF. As DNA, the CDR3 is TGTGCCAGCAGTTACTTGGTTAATAGGCTTAGCTCCTACAATGAGCAGTTCTTC.

There are many counts of this clonotype. The chain couples TRBV11-1 to TRBJ2-5; tentatively, D is TRBD2 (6 bases). V lost 6 bases and J 2 bases, leaving 13 bases between the germline ends. This CDR3 contains 14 residues. Germline loops: CDR1 SGHAT, CDR2 FQDESV (reference sequence). The CDR3 sequence: CASSPGGLQETQYF. CDR3 bases: TGTGCCAGCAGTCCCGGAGGGCTTCAAGAGACCCAGTACTTC.

This clonotype has a handful of counts. The chain employs TRBV7-3 and TRBJ1-1; perhaps TRBD1 as D (5 bases). Trimming removed 7 bases at V and 5 bases at J, with 14 bases between. CDR3 length: 13 residues. Germline V gives CDR1 SGHTA, CDR2 FQGTGA. The DNA of the CDR3 is TGTGCCAGCACCAAATCGGGGGGGACTGAAGCTTTCTTT. Translated, it gives CASTKSGGTEAFF. The whole variable domain, filled in from reference TRBV7-3 and TRBJ1-1, reads GAGVSQTPSNKVTEKGKYVELRCDPISGHTALYWYRQSLGQGPEFLIYFQGTGAADDSGLPNDRFFAVRPEGSVSTLKIQRTERGDSAVYLCASTKSGGTEAFFGQGTRLTVV.

The sample holds a few counts of this clonotype. V gene TRBV30 combines with J gene TRBJ1-5; possibly TRBD1 for D (6 bases). Germline V gene sequence: CDR1 GTSNPN, CDR2 SVGIG (reference sequence). The CDR3 has 17 residues. Between the trimmed V and J ends, which lost 1 base and 0 bases, there was a span of 16 bases. CDR3 sequence reads: CAWSAARGPYSNQPQHF. The CDR3 coding sequence is TGTGCCTGGAGTGCTGCTCGGGGGCCGTATAGCAATCAGCCCCAGCATTTT.

This clonotype has ten or more counts. The V gene is TRBV12-3 or TRBV12-4, the J gene TRBJ1-5; possibly TRBD1 for D (5 bases). V was cut by 6 bases and J by 2 bases, with 14 bases left in between. The CDR3 contains 15 residues. CDR3 in amino acids: CASRKRGTGNQPQHF. CDR3 coding DNA: TGTGCCAGCAGGAAAAGGGGTACAGGCAATCAGCCCCAGCATTTT.

This clonotype was recorded many times. The CDR3 nucleotides are TGTGCCACCAGTGATTATTGGGGACAAAAGGGACCAGGGGTTGACTACGAGCAGTACTTC. Its protein is CATSDYWGQKGPGVDYEQYF. The chain couples TRBV24-1 to TRBJ2-7, with D possibly TRBD1 on 6 matching bases. The germline CDR1 and CDR2 sequences are KGHDR and SFDVKD. This CDR3 is built from 20 residues. V lost 2 bases and J 3 bases, leaving 28 bases between the germline ends.

The J gene is TRBJ2-3, the V gene TRBV10-2, with 7 positions matching TRBD1. The germline CDR1 and CDR2 sequences are WSHSY and SAAADI. Trimming took 10 bases from V and 6 from J; bases not matched to a gene: 10. This CDR3 region has 13 residues. CDR3 protein: CATILTGPDTQYF. DNA of the CDR3: TGCGCCACCATACTGACAGGGCCCGATACGCAGTATTTT.

The rearrangement links TRBV12-3 or TRBV12-4 to TRBJ2-4, with D unclear. The length of the CDR3 is 14 residues. Trimming removed 6 bases at V and 0 bases at J, with 9 bases between. The CDR3 DNA reads as TGTGCCAGCAGCTTTAATTTAGCCAAAAACATTCAGTACTTC. Translating it yields CASSFNLAKNIQYF.

This clonotype has a count of ten or more. The V gene is TRBV12-3 or TRBV12-4, the J gene TRBJ2-1, with D unclear. The CDR3 contains 12 residues. The V end lost 6 bases, the J end lost 10 bases, and 13 bases lay between the germline ends. This CDR3 reads CASSPGGIEQFF. In DNA form, the CDR3 reads TGTGCCAGCAGCCCAGGTGGAATAGAGCAGTTCTTC.

As regards this clonotype: This may be a read error, as it is one base from a much larger clone. The chain is built from TRBV12-5 and TRBJ2-3, with D perhaps being TRBD1 or TRBD2 (5 bases each). The CDR3 loop spans 15 amino acids. The germline gives CDR1 LGHNT, CDR2 FRNRAP. The CDR3 DNA reads as TGTACTAGTGGTTTGGGGCTAGCTGGCACAGATACGCAGTATTTT. It encodes CTSGLGLAGTDTQYF.

This clonotype was counted many times. The chain couples TRBV5-1 to TRBJ1-2; D is uncertain. V gave up 0 bases and J gave up 5 bases, with 14 bases separating them. Germline values: CDR1 SGHRS, CDR2 YFSETQ. The CDR3 consists of 15 residues. The CDR3 nucleotides are TGCGCCAGCAGCTTGGCCCCGGAGGCCAAGTATGGCTACACCTTC. Protein sequence: CASSLAPEAKYGYTF.

Comment on this clonotype: The conserved closing phenylalanine or tryptophan is absent in this CDR3, likely reflecting a read error. The chain carries TRBV2 and TRBJ2-2; TRBD1 matches 10 bases. V lost 6 bases and J lost 7; bases outside the gene matches: 5. This CDR3 spans 14 amino acids. CDR1 and CDR2 (germline): SNHLY, FYNNEI. CDR3 residues: CASRGDRGSGELFL. The CDR3 DNA sequence: TGTGCCAGCAGGGGGGACAGGGGCAGCGGGGAGCTGTTTCTT.

The CDR3 loop reads CAWSAGPRLNYGYTF. The CDR3 nucleotides read TGTGCCTGGAGTGCAGGACCGAGACTTAACTATGGCTACACCTTC. The chain employs TRBV30 and TRBJ1-2, with D uncertain. The CDR3 is made up of 15 amino acids. Germline loops: CDR1 GTSNPN, CDR2 SVGIG (reference sequence). The V and J ends lost 1 base and 1 base respectively, with 13 bases between them. The entire variable domain, with the rest obtained from reference TRBV30 and TRBJ1-2, is as follows: SQTIHQWPATLVQPVGSPLSLECTVEGTSNPNLYWYRQAAGRGLQLLFYSVGIGQISSEVPQNLSASRPQDRQFILSSKKLLLSDSGFYLCAWSAGPRLNYGYTFGSGTRLTVV.

The table lists this clonotype with a few counts. This chain joins TRBV5-1 and TRBJ2-3; 9 bases are a match to TRBD2. The CDR3 covers 16 residues. The J segment lost 4 bases and the V segment lost 4 bases, leaving 10 bases of the junction unmatched. Germline lookup yields CDR1 SGHRS and CDR2 YFSETQ. The CDR3 DNA is TGCGCCAGCAGCCCCCTAGCGGGGTTCCTTCCAGATACGCAGTATTTT. Translating gives CASSPLAGFLPDTQYF.

The J gene is TRBJ2-7, the V gene TRBV20-1, with 9 positions matching TRBD2. The V and J ends lost 6 bases and 3 bases, in that order; junction bases with no gene match: 15. Germline V lookup: CDR1 DFQATT, CDR2 SNEGSKA (reference sequence). This CDR3 comprises 16 residues. The CDR3 spells CSAAPMKRGDLYEQYF. The CDR3 DNA reads as TGCAGTGCCGCACCCATGAAGCGGGGGGACCTCTACGAGCAGTACTTC.

The CDR3 is CASSPTGVPDTQYF. The CDR3 coding sequence is TGTGCCAGTAGCCCAACAGGGGTCCCAGATACGCAGTATTTT. The genes are TRBV19 and TRBJ2-3, with 7 bases fitting TRBD1. The CDR3 runs 14 residues. The J segment lost 4 bases and the V segment lost 6 bases, leaving 7 bases of the junction unmatched. Germline lookup yields CDR1 LNHDA and CDR2 SQIVND (reference sequence).